These 6 T cell receptor beta chains share one sample of origin, sequenced in a study of spatial heterogeneity in lung cancer (dated by TCRdb to between 2018 and 2021). The library was prepared using 5' RACE. TCRdb names NextSeq 500 as the instrument used. TCRdb itself trimmed the public reads at Q25 with fastp, ran MiXCR and retained productive beta chains. Each record represents a unique CDR3 protein, reported with the most common genes and DNA among its rows. The sample records roughly 80,000 distinct CDR3 sequences, 8% of which are singletons. The top ten hold under 8% of the sample. This specimen's time point label, per the study, means: sample taken at primary tumor resection. The sequences come from PBMCs, collected at surgery. These receptors all come from a male donor with early-stage non-small cell lung cancer.

There are many counts of this clonotype. The rearrangement links TRBV5-5 to TRBJ2-3, with D unresolved. V was trimmed by 2 bases and J by 3 bases, leaving 4 bases between them. This CDR3 comprises 12 residues. Germline assignment: CDR1 SGHKS and CDR2 YYEKEE (reference sequence). The CDR3 coding sequence is TGTGCCAGCAGCTTCGCTACAGATACGCAGTATTTT. Amino acid sequence: CASSFATDTQYF.

The table lists this clonotype with many counts. The chain couples TRBV28 to TRBJ2-7; D possibly corresponds to TRBD1 (5 bases). Germline loops: CDR1 MDHEN, CDR2 SYDVKM. Trimming removed 3 bases at V and 0 bases at J, with 9 bases between. The CDR3 consists of 14 residues. In DNA, the CDR3 is TGTGCCAGCAGTTTGGACATTTCCTCCTACGAGCAGTACTTC. It is translated as CASSLDISSYEQYF.

This clonotype was recorded at least ten times. The CDR3 is CASSVDMGQGASEQYF. DNA for the CDR3: TGTGCCAGCAGCGTAGATATGGGACAGGGGGCCAGCGAGCAGTACTTC. The gene calls are TRBV9 and TRBJ2-7; TRBD1 agrees at 12 bases. This CDR3 has 16 amino acids. The ends lost 0 bases at V and 6 bases at J; junction bases unmatched: 7. CDR1 and CDR2 from the germline V gene are SGDLS and YYNGEE.

The gene calls are TRBV5-1 and TRBJ2-7; 8 bases map to TRBD1. Germline CDR1 and CDR2: SGHRS and YFSETQ. Trimming cost V 0 bases and J 4 bases; bases outside gene matches: 6. This CDR3 contains 15 residues. The CDR3 nucleotides read TGCGCCAGCAGCTTGGCTGCAGGGGGCTTGTACGAGCAGTACTTC. As protein: CASSLAAGGLYEQYF.

This clonotype appeared a few times. The CDR3 nucleotides read TGTGCCAGCAGCCCGACTAGCGGGGGCAATGAGCAGTTCTTC. Encoded protein: CASSPTSGGNEQFF. The chain carries TRBV7-8 and TRBJ2-1; 12 nucleotides agree with TRBD2. The CDR3 is 14 amino acids. Germline CDR1 reads SGHVS; CDR2 reads FQNEAQ. Trimming took 5 bases from V and 6 from J; bases not matched to a gene: 2.

This clonotype was observed many times. The V and J genes are TRBV29-1 and TRBJ2-5; D remains ambiguous. The ends were cut back, 4 bases at V and 5 bases at J, with 11 bases in the middle. The germline V gene has CDR1 SQVTM and CDR2 ANQGSEA. The CDR3 has 12 amino acids. The CDR3 DNA follows: TGCAGCGTTGCAGAAGGGCTGGAGACCCAGTACTTC. Its protein product is CSVAEGLETQYF.